The entry that follows covers one T cell receptor (beta chain) sequence. Its antigen is undetermined. Using immunoSEQ multiplex PCR, the repertoire was profiled, and TCRdb retains in-frame clones only, with some absent. The sample carries roughly 73,000 clones, approximately 86% recorded once. The entry originates in a study of OX40 agonist ivuxolimab in advanced cancers. Study overall: Aged 23 to 79 with a mean of about 63 years, they were 75% to 85% male.

The sampling schedule covered blood at baseline, cycle 4 day 1, and cycle 7 day 1. Study results and caveats: Expansion of clones was among the lowest in partial responders at 0.1-3.0 mg/kg. Researchers report that CD8+ T cells had, on average, more expanded clones than CD4+.

The CDR3 totals 16 residues. Germline-derived CDR1 and CDR2 are SGHTA and FQGTGA. V shed 5 bases and J shed 1 base, with 17 bases lying between them. The sequences come from CD4+ or CD8+ T cells sorted from blood, collected in a trial of the OX40 agonist ivuxolimab. The TCR originated in an adult with an advanced solid tumor such as melanoma, head and neck, liver or kidney cancer. The chain links TRBV7-3 to TRBJ1-1, with D uncertain. The CDR3: CASSPTSLGRNTEAFF. DNA for the CDR3: TGTGCCAGCAGCCCGACCTCTTTGGGCCGGAACACTGAAGCTTTCTTT.